The present T cell receptor beta chain was sequenced within a study of CD8+CD57+ T cells in acquired aplastic anemia. Background on the study: Sorted CD4+ and CD8+ cells yielded around 3 ug of DNA on average. Study conclusions and caveats: Patients and controls had in common 25 to 30 CD8+ CDR3 sequences.

A word on this clonotype: What it binds is unknown. A much larger clone lies one base from this, so it may be a read error.

Patients chosen for sequencing had shown CD8+CD57+ cell expansion by flow cytometry. Diagnosis of severe acquired aplastic anemia applied to all patients. Genomic DNA provided the template from which TCR beta VDJ and CDR3 profiles were obtained. MiXCR, run by TCRdb on the reads, gives a single entry per CDR3 protein. The sample yields fewer than 250,000 distinct CDR3 sequences, 45% to 50% seen once. The CDR3 sequence is 15 residues long. CDR1 and CDR2 (germline): LNHDA, SQIVND (reference sequence). Between the trimmed V and J ends, which lost 5 bases and 11 bases, there was a span of 21 bases. The receptor's source is a human donor with aplastic anemia. The chain couples TRBV19 to TRBJ1-4; TRBD1 might be the D (5 bases). Sequencing was carried out using sorted CD4+, CD8+, or CD8+CD57+ T cells (not recorded which) from PBMCs. As DNA, the CDR3 is TGTGCCAGTAGTCCACCCGGGGCACCTCAAGAGAAACTGTTTTTT. Protein: CASSPPGAPQEKLFF.